What follows are 24 T cell receptor beta chains derived from one specimen sequenced in a study of cytomegalovirus exposure and HLA in healthy donors. The PCR contained 60 Vbeta and 13 Jbeta primers. Produced via immunoSEQ multiplex PCR; TCRdb's table is partial and in-frame only. This sample has roughly 120,000 clones; approximately 80% occur once, and the top ten carry roughly 2%. Material for sequencing was PBMCs. These receptors all come from a young man in good health and CMV-seronegative.

The chain combines TRBV7-9 with TRBJ1-2; 8 bases are shared with TRBD1. The V and J ends lost 7 bases and 4 bases, in that order; junction bases with no gene match: 11. Germline values: CDR1 SEHNR, CDR2 FQNEAQ (reference sequence). The CDR3 has 15 residues. Here the CDR3 reads CASNLGDRGSYGYTF. CDR3 bases: TGTGCCAGCAACCTCGGCGACAGGGGCAGCTATGGCTACACCTTC.

The J gene is TRBJ2-3, the V gene TRBV7-3, with D possibly being TRBD2 (5 bases). Trimming stripped 4 bases from V and 6 bases from J, with 23 bases between. This CDR3 is built from 17 residues. CDR1 and CDR2 from the germline V gene are SGHTA and FQGTGA. The CDR3 loop reads CASSSQPLVGRADTQYF. The CDR3 bases are TGTGCCAGCAGCTCCCAGCCCCTGGTTGGGAGAGCCGATACGCAGTATTTT.

The J gene is TRBJ2-5, the V gene TRBV14; possibly TRBD2 for D (5 bases). Germline V gene sequence: CDR1 SGHDN, CDR2 FVKESK. V lost 3 bases and J 5 bases, leaving 16 bases between the germline ends. This CDR3 has 15 amino acids. CDR3 in amino acids: CASSQLLDVGETQYF. The CDR3 DNA sequence: TGTGCCAGCAGCCAGTTACTAGATGTGGGGGAGACCCAGTACTTC.

In this sample, this clone turned up once. Different DNA sequences within this sample yield the same CDR3. The chain employs TRBV27 and TRBJ2-5, with 7 nucleotides matching TRBD2. TRBJ2-7 explains the end of the DNA better; the J call may be wrong. The germline gives CDR1 MNHEY, CDR2 SMNVEV (reference sequence). There are 14 residues in the CDR3. For the CDR3, the DNA is TGTGCCAGCAGTTTAGCGGGAGATAGCTACGAGCAGTACTTC. It yields the protein CASSLAGDSYEQYF.

The count of this clone is one. The chain recombines TRBV2 with TRBJ1-1; 7 bases line up with TRBD1. CDR1 SNHLY and CDR2 FYNNEI come from the germline V gene. This CDR3 contains 14 residues. The V gene end was trimmed by 6 bases and the J gene end by 5 bases; junction bases not matched to a gene: 9. CDR3 in DNA: TGTGCCAGCAGGAGAGAGGGGGCCGGTACTGAAGCTTTCTTT. Amino acids: CASRREGAGTEAFF.

This clone has more than one count but fewer than ten. The rearrangement links TRBV7-6 to TRBJ2-7; weak D call: TRBD1 (5 bases). Trimming removed 4 bases from V and 4 bases from J, with 14 bases in between. CDR3 length: 14 residues. Per the germline V gene, CDR1 is SGHVS and CDR2 is FNYEAQ. The CDR3 DNA sequence: TGTGCCAGCAGCTCCTTGGGCCAGGGATACGAGCAGTACTTC. Its translation is CASSSLGQGYEQYF.

This chain connects TRBV5-1 to TRBJ1-3, with D perhaps TRBD1 (6 bases). Germline V gene sequence: CDR1 SGHRS, CDR2 YFSETQ. V lost 0 bases and J lost 0, with 10 bases in between. This CDR3 is built from 16 residues. In nucleotides, the CDR3 is TGCGCCAGCAGCTTGGAGGAGACAGGCTCTGGAAACACCATATATTTT. Translated, it gives CASSLEETGSGNTIYF.

The chain carries TRBV6-5 and TRBJ2-7, with 8 bases that match TRBD2. V was clipped by 8 bases and J by 5 bases; unmatched bases: 8. The CDR3 covers 13 residues. The V gene's germline CDR1 is MNHEY and CDR2 SVGAGI. CDR3 region: CASRPPGGNEQYF. The CDR3 bases are TGTGCCAGCCGCCCCCCGGGGGGGAACGAGCAGTACTTC.

A word on this clone: At one boundary the junction diverges from the germline segment, which might be a read error. This chain joins TRBV9 and TRBJ2-2, with 7 nucleotides matching TRBD2. CDR3 length equals 16 residues. Germline V CDR1 and CDR2: SGDLS, YYNGEE. The CDR3 DNA is TGTGCCAGCAGGTCACCGGGACTACAGATTTCCGGGGAGCCGTTTTTT. It codes for CASRSPGLQISGEPFF.

This clone was seen only a few times. The rearrangement joins TRBV2 to TRBJ2-3, with a weak D call TRBD2 (6 bases). The length of the CDR3 is 14 residues. Germline CDR1 SNHLY, CDR2 FYNNEI. Trimming took 3 bases from V and 7 from J, leaving 14 bases between them. The CDR3 DNA is TGTGCCAGCAGTGATAGTAAGGAGGGAAATACGCAGTATTTT. Translation: CASSDSKEGNTQYF.

V gene TRBV5-6 combines with J gene TRBJ2-3, with 12 bases that match TRBD2. CDR1 is SGHDT and CDR2 is YYEEEE in the germline V gene. Trimming removed 4 bases from V and 3 bases from J; junction bases left unmatched: 6. The CDR3 extends over 16 amino acids. This chain's CDR3 is CASSPQTSGGTDTQYF. CDR3 in DNA: TGTGCCAGCAGCCCACAAACTAGCGGGGGGACAGATACGCAGTATTTT. Using reference TRBV5-6 and TRBJ2-3 for the parts outside the CDR3, the full variable domain is DAGVTQSPTHLIKTRGQQVTLRCSPKSGHDTVSWYQQALGQGPQFIFQYYEEEERQRGNFPDRFSGHQFPNYSSELNVNALLLGDSALYLCASSPQTSGGTDTQYFGPGTRLTVL.

The chain combines TRBV9 with TRBJ2-7; 9 bases align to TRBD1. Germline lookup yields CDR1 SGDLS and CDR2 YYNGEE. This CDR3 comprises 13 residues. V trimming: 4 bases; J trimming: 4 bases; junction bases outside the gene matches: 3. The CDR3 region is CASSPGQGYEQYV. The CDR3 region has the DNA TGTGCCAGCAGCCCGGGACAGGGTTACGAGCAGTACGTC.

This chain joins TRBV12-5 and TRBJ1-2; no definite D call. This CDR3 comprises 13 residues. Trimming shortened V by 3 bases and J by 4 bases, and 9 bases separated the two germline ends. The germline V gene has CDR1 LGHNT and CDR2 FRNRAP. The CDR3 spells CASGFLEPYGYTF. DNA for the CDR3: TGTGCTAGTGGTTTCCTGGAGCCCTATGGCTACACCTTC.

The chain links TRBV5-1 to TRBJ2-1; 7 positions match TRBD1. The V gene end was trimmed by 3 bases and the J gene end by 4 bases; junction bases not matched to a gene: 4. Germline V lookup: CDR1 SGHRS, CDR2 YFSETQ. The CDR3 covers 14 residues. The CDR3 reads CASSYGQVYNEQFF. DNA of the CDR3: TGCGCCAGCAGCTACGGACAGGTTTACAATGAGCAGTTCTTC.

A note on this clone: An end of the junction does not agree with germline; a read error may underlie this. V and J are TRBV23-1 and TRBJ2-4, with 9 bases fitting TRBD1. TRBV23-1 is an ORF, with its function uncertain. This CDR3 region has 15 residues. The chain's CDR3 is CASSLSTCLRDRVNF. The CDR3 DNA sequence: TGCGCCAGCAGCCTGAGTACCTGTCTCCGGGACAGGGTGAACTTC.

The chain joins TRBV11-2 to TRBJ1-2, with a weak D call TRBD1 (5 bases). In germline, CDR1 is SGHAT, CDR2 FQNNGV. The CDR3 spans 14 residues. V shed 2 bases and J shed 4 bases, with 11 bases lying between them. As DNA, the CDR3 is TGTGCCAGCAGCTTACACTTGGGGGGCTATGGCTACACCTTC. Encoded protein: CASSLHLGGYGYTF.

V and J are TRBV7-9 and TRBJ1-1; 8 nucleotides match TRBD1. Germline V gene data show CDR1 as SEHNR and CDR2 as FQNEAQ (reference sequence). This CDR3 region has 13 residues. V dropped 11 bases and J dropped 3; count of bases not matched to a gene: 8. CDR3 in amino acids: CAGGTGGYTEAFF. The CDR3 DNA reads as TGTGCCGGCGGGACAGGAGGGTACACTGAAGCTTTCTTT.

The rearrangement uses TRBV9 and TRBJ2-2, with 7 nucleotides matching TRBD2. Per the germline V gene, CDR1 is SGDLS and CDR2 is YYNGEE. This CDR3 spans 15 amino acids. The junction had 7 bases not matched to a gene; V was cut back by 4 bases and J by 4 bases. CDR3 in DNA: TGTGCCAGCAGCCCAGAACTAGCGCGCACCGGGGAGCTGTTTTTT. It specifies CASSPELARTGELFF. Based on the CDR3 plus reference TRBV9 and TRBJ2-2, the full variable domain is DSGVTQTPKHLITATGQRVTLRCSPRSGDLSVYWYQQSLDQGLQFLIQYYNGEERAKGNILERFSAQQFPDLHSELNLSSLELGDSALYFCASSPELARTGELFFGEGSRLTVL.

Of note for this clone: At one of its ends the junction is not consistent with the germline gene, which may arise from a read error. CDR3 sequence: CASSFRGSYDEQFF. The DNA of the CDR3 is TGTGCCAGCAGCTTCAGGGGTTCCTACGATGAGCAGTTCTTC. This sequence joins TRBV11-2 and TRBJ2-1; weak D call: TRBD1 (6 bases). The CDR3 covers 14 residues. The V gene's germline CDR1 is SGHAT and CDR2 FQNNGV.

This clone was recorded once. The chain recombines TRBV18 with TRBJ1-1, with TRBD1 matching 7 bases. The CDR3 is 18 amino acids. The V segment lost 3 bases and the J segment 5 bases; nucleotides outside the gene matches: 18. Looked up from germline, CDR1 is KGHSH and CDR2 is LQKENI. The CDR3 protein is CASSPLLGTGEVRTEAFF. CDR3 coding DNA: TGTGCCAGCTCACCCCTCCTCGGAACAGGGGAAGTTCGGACTGAAGCTTTCTTT.

The rearrangement uses TRBV5-1 and TRBJ2-7, with a possible D match to TRBD1 (5 bases). Trimming cost V 2 bases and J 11 bases, with 17 bases left between them. The CDR3 has 13 residues. Germline V gene data show CDR1 as SGHRS and CDR2 as YFSETQ. CDR3 nucleotides: TGCGCCAGCAGCTTCAAAGACAGCCGTAATGAGTACTTC. Protein: CASSFKDSRNEYF.

The V call is TRBV4-2, the J call TRBJ1-3, with D perhaps matching TRBD1 (6 bases). The CDR3 consists of 17 residues. CDR1 is LGHNA and CDR2 is YNFKEQ in the germline V gene. The V end was cut by 0 bases, the J end by 0 bases, with 12 bases between. The CDR3 region has the DNA TGTGCCAGCAGCCAAGAAGACAGGCCTGACTCTGGAAACACCATATATTTT. Protein: CASSQEDRPDSGNTIYF.

The chain combines TRBV27 with TRBJ1-6, with D possibly TRBD1 on 6 matching bases. Trimming took 5 bases from V and 7 from J, leaving 12 bases between them. Per the germline V gene, CDR1 is MNHEY and CDR2 is SMNVEV (reference sequence). This CDR3 comprises 14 residues. CDR3 protein: CASSLRTANSPLHF. Written as DNA, the CDR3 is TGTGCCAGCAGTCTCAGGACAGCAAATTCACCCCTCCACTTT.

The V call is TRBV7-6, the J call TRBJ2-1; 7 nucleotides line up with TRBD2. The CDR3 consists of 19 residues. The trim removed 3 bases at V and 4 bases at J, leaving 18 bases unmatched. Germline loops: CDR1 SGHVS, CDR2 FNYEAQ. The CDR3 DNA reads as TGTGCCAGCAGCTTTCCCATAAATGAAAGCGGGAAGGGGTACAATGAGCAGTTCTTC. Translation gives CASSFPINESGKGYNEQFF.